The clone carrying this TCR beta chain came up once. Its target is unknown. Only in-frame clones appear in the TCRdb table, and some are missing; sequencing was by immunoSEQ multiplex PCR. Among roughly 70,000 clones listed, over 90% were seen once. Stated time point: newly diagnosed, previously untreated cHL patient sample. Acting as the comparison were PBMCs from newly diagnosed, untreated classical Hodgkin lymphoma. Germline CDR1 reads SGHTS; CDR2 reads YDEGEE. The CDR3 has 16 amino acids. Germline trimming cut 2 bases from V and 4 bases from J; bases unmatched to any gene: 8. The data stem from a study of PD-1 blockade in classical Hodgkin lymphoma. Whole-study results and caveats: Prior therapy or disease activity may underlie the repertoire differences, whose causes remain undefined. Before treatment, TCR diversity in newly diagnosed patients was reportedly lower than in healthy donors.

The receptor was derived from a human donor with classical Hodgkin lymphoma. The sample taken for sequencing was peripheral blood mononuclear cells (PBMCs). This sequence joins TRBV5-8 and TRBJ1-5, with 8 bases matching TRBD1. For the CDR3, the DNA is TGTGCCAGCAGCTTCGTTTACGGGACAGGAAATCAGCCCCAGCATTTT. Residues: CASSFVYGTGNQPQHF.